A selection of T cell receptor beta chains follows, all from one sample in a study of blood T cell repertoires in COVID-19. The protocol was immunoSEQ multiplex PCR, while the TCRdb copy is restricted to in-frame clones and leaves out a portion. Found here are a few hundred thousand clones, about nine tenths of them singletons; the top ten hold 0.85% to 1.3%. Sample: PBMCs or T cells enriched from blood (not recorded which). The receptors originated from a woman aged 30 to 39 who had been exposed to COVID-19. CDR3s leave out the opening cysteine and the closing phenylalanine or tryptophan.

CDR3aa,v_gene,j_gene
ASSRTAATNEKLF,TRBV27,TRBJ1-4
ASSSDRVNTEAF,TRBV5-1,TRBJ1-1
ASSETGMAQPQH,TRBV5-1,TRBJ1-5
ASSLARFDRNSYEQY,TRBV7-8,TRBJ2-7
ASSLGSSGFPSSAYNEQF,TRBV27,TRBJ2-1
ASSLVASDTGELF,TRBV11-2,TRBJ2-2
ASSMGSGGSYEQY,TRBV19,TRBJ2-7
ASSQELLAGHETQY,TRBV4-2,TRBJ2-5
ASSQAESPLH,TRBV3-1/TRBV3-2,TRBJ1-6
ASSVPGSGNTIY,TRBV9,TRBJ1-3
ASSQQLGQIYEQY,TRBV27,TRBJ2-7
ASSLLDSSYGYT,TRBV5-1,TRBJ1-2
ASSLDRLTNEKLF,TRBV18,TRBJ1-4
ASSFQTGAGNTIY,TRBV6-5,TRBJ1-3
ASSPRVATRDHGYT,TRBV18,TRBJ1-2
ASSMVEEKLF,TRBV19,TRBJ1-4
ASSSGQMNTEAF,TRBV7-3,TRBJ1-1
ASTLGEQDFYGYT,TRBV28,TRBJ1-2
ATSRTGATGAEAF,TRBV15,TRBJ1-1
ASSPQGLGYEQY,TRBV19,TRBJ2-7
ASRTLRGGYEKLF,TRBV6-5,TRBJ1-4
ASSVGTGGYTDTQY,TRBV9,TRBJ2-3
ASAPTGRLHYEQY,TRBV27,TRBJ2-7
ASSLSSGGPDEQY,TRBV27,TRBJ2-7
ASSSDGENSPLH,TRBV10-2,TRBJ1-6
ASSESPGTEAF,TRBV10-1,TRBJ1-1
ASSAVTGAGNYGYT,TRBV7-9,TRBJ1-2
ASSLTSGSSSYEQY,TRBV28,TRBJ2-7
ASRTGDGNEQF,TRBV5-1,TRBJ2-1
AISTQGHTEAF,TRBV10-3,TRBJ1-1
ASSLVAGDGYNEQF,TRBV27,TRBJ2-1
ASSSGQGLRYGYT,TRBV13,TRBJ1-2
ASSQGTTLGTAEAF,TRBV4-1,TRBJ1-1
ASSPRRDNSPLH,TRBV11-2,TRBJ1-6
ASSSGQGMNYT,TRBV28,TRBJ1-2
ASSLRGQLYEQY,TRBV5-5,TRBJ2-7
ASSDRLFNGYT,TRBV2,TRBJ1-2
ASSVAGYQETQY,TRBV9,TRBJ2-5
ASSSQAGTSGSARWKTQY,TRBV27,TRBJ2-5
ASSFGGPEAF,TRBV28,TRBJ1-1
ATSPQGPENTEAF,TRBV15,TRBJ1-1
ASSWVADMETQY,TRBV6-5,TRBJ2-5
ASSEVSVLSSPLH,TRBV6-1,TRBJ1-6
SVSTGGDSYNEQF,TRBV29-1,TRBJ2-1
ASSPLAAGGGDEQF,TRBV5-6,TRBJ2-1
ASSELTGSRGYT,TRBV2,TRBJ1-2
ASSRDRGYPNYGYT,TRBV19,TRBJ1-2
ASSMRGWGQGEGNEQF,TRBV19,TRBJ2-1
ASSPQKAGDSYEQY,TRBV18,TRBJ2-7
AWSPRASPLH,TRBV30,TRBJ1-6
ASSPAHREVRPYGYT,TRBV18,TRBJ1-2
ASSQSSGRTDTQY,TRBV4-1,TRBJ2-3
ASSAPLAGGSTDTQY,TRBV9,TRBJ2-3